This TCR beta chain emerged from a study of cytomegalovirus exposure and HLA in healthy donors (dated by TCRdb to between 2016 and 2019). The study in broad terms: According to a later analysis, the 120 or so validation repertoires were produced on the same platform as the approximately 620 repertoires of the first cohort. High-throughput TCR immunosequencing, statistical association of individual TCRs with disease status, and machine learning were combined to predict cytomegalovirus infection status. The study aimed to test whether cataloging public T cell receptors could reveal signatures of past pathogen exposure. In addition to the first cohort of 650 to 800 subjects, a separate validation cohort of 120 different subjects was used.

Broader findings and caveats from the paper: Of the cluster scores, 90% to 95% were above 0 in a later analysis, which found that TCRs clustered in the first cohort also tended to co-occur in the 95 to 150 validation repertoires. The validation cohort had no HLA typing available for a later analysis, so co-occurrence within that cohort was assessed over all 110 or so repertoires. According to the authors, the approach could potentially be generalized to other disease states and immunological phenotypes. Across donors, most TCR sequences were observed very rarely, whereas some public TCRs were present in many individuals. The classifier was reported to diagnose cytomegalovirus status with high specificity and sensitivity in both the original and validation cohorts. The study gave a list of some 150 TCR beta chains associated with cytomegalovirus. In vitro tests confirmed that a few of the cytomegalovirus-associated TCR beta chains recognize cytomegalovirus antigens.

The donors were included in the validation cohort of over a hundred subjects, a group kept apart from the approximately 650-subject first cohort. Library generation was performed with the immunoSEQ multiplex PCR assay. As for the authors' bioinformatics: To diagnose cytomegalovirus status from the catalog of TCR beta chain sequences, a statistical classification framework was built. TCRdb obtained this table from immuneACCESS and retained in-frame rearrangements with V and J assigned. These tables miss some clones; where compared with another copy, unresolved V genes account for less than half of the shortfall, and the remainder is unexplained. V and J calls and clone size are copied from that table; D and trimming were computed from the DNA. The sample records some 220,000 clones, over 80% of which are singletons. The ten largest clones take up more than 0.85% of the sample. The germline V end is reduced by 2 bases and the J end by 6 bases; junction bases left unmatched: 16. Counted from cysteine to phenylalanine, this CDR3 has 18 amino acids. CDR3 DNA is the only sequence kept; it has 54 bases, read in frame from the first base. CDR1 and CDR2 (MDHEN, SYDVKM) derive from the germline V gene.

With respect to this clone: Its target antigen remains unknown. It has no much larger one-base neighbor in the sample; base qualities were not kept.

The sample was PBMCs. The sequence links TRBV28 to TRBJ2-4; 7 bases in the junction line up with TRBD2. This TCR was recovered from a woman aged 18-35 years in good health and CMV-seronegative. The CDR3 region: CASSLNQHTGDYGNIQYF. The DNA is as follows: TGTGCCAGCAGTTTAAATCAGCATACGGGGGACTATGGAAACATTCAGTACTTC.